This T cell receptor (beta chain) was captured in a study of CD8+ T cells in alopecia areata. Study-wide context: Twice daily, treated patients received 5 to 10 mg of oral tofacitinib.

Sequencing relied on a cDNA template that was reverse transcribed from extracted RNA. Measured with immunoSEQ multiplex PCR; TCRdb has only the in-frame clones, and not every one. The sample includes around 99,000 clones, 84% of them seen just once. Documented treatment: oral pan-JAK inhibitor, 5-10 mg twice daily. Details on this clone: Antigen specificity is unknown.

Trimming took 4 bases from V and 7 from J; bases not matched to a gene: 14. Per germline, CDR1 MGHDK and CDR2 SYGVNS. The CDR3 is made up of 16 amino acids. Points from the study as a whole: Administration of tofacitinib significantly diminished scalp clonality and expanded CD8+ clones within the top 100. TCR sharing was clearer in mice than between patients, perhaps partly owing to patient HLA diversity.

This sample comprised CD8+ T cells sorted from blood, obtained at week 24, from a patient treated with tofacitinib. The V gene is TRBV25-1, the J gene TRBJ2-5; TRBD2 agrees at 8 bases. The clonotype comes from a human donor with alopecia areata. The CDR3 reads CASSGQRPSGGVTQYF. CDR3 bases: TGTGCCAGCAGTGGCCAGAGACCGAGCGGGGGTGTGACCCAGTACTTC.